The 20 T cell receptor beta chains presented below share a single source sample, sequenced in a study of preoperative IRX-2 immunotherapy in early breast cancer. Regarding treatment: preoperative locoregional IRX-2 cytokine immunotherapy. Sequencing was performed with immunoSEQ multiplex PCR; in TCRdb, only in-frame clones are kept and a portion is missing. The repertoire holds about 34,000 clones, about 95% seen once, with around 6% in the top ten. This material was collected from a patient treated with IRX-2 immunotherapy. The source of these receptors is a human donor with breast cancer.

The V call is TRBV16, the J call TRBJ2-1; 10 bases agree with TRBD2. Germline trimming cut 3 bases from V and 9 bases from J; bases unmatched to any gene: 2. CDR3 length: 13 residues. The germline CDR1 and CDR2 sequences are KGHSY and FQNENV. CDR3 DNA: TGTGCCAGCAGCCAGGGGACTAGCGCTGAGCAGTTCTTC. It yields the protein CASSQGTSAEQFF.

This clone was seen more than once but under ten times. The rearrangement joins TRBV7-2 to TRBJ2-1; D gene unclear. V dropped 5 bases and J dropped 4 bases, with 9 bases sitting between them. This CDR3 spans 13 amino acids. CDR1 and CDR2 (germline): SGHTA, FQGNSA. The CDR3 DNA reads TGTGCCAGCAGCCGGACGGCGTACAATGAGCAGTTCTTC. It translates to CASSRTAYNEQFF.

This clone was recorded once. V and J are TRBV29-1 and TRBJ2-5; 7 bases are a match to TRBD1. The CDR3 is 14 amino acids. V shed 6 bases, J shed 0 bases, and the junction held 7 bases outside the gene matches. CDR1 and CDR2 from the germline V gene are SQVTM and ANQGSEA. The CDR3 region has the DNA TGCAGCGTCGGGGACAGAGCGTACCAAGAGACCCAGTACTTC. Protein: CSVGDRAYQETQYF.

The chain couples TRBV14 to TRBJ2-1; TRBD2 matches at 8 bases. The CDR3 is made up of 15 amino acids. After removal of 3 bases from V and 0 bases from J, the junction contained 1 base not matched to a gene. Germline V gene lookup returns CDR1 SGHDN and CDR2 FVKESK. The CDR3 bases are TGTGCCAGCAGCCATGGGACTAGCTCCTACAATGAGCAGTTCTTC. The encoded protein is CASSHGTSSYNEQFF.

This chain links TRBV9 with TRBJ2-7; 7 bases line up with TRBD2. Germline loops: CDR1 SGDLS, CDR2 YYNGEE. This CDR3 comprises 15 residues. The V and J ends lost 0 bases and 6 bases, in that order; junction bases with no gene match: 9. In nucleotides, the CDR3 is TGTGCCAGCAGCGTAGCGTCAGCGGGGCGGGGCGAGCAGTACTTC. Protein product: CASSVASAGRGEQYF.

The CDR3 region has the DNA TGTGCCAGCAGTTTTGGGACTAGTCGTGGGACCCAGTACTTC. Translation gives CASSFGTSRGTQYF. The rearrangement links TRBV28 to TRBJ2-5; 8 bases fit TRBD2. V dropped 3 bases and J dropped 7; count of bases not matched to a gene: 7. Germline CDR1 MDHEN, CDR2 SYDVKM. This CDR3 has 14 amino acids.

The V gene is TRBV19, the J gene TRBJ2-7, with a weak D call TRBD2 (6 bases). The CDR3 totals 15 residues. The ends were cut back, 3 bases at V and 3 bases at J, with 15 bases in the middle. CDR1 and CDR2 from the germline V gene are LNHDA and SQIVND (reference sequence). The CDR3 DNA reads as TGTGCCAGTAGTATCAGGACTACTTACATCTACGAGCAGTACTTC. Translating it yields CASSIRTTYIYEQYF.

V is TRBV4-1 and J is TRBJ1-2; the match to TRBD1 covers 9 bases. The junction had 6 bases not matched to a gene; V was cut back by 4 bases and J by 6 bases. Germline CDR1 and CDR2: MGHRA and YSYEKL. The CDR3 has 14 amino acids. CDR3 nucleotides: TGCGCCAGCAGCCCAGTGGGACAGGGCGATGGCTACACCTTC. Translated: CASSPVGQGDGYTF.

The chain joins TRBV7-3 to TRBJ2-3; 10 nucleotides agree with TRBD1. Trimming removed 3 bases from V and 4 bases from J; junction bases left unmatched: 4. CDR3 length equals 15 residues. In germline, CDR1 is SGHTA, CDR2 FQGTGA. CDR3: CASSLTGGTADTQYF. The DNA for the CDR3 is TGTGCCAGCAGCTTGACAGGGGGCACGGCAGATACGCAGTATTTT.

In the case of this clone: Other DNA sequences in this specimen translate into the identical CDR3. V and J are TRBV7-9 and TRBJ2-5, with D possibly TRBD2 on 6 matching bases. The CDR3 sequence is 13 residues long. Germline V gives CDR1 SEHNR, CDR2 FQNEAQ (reference sequence). Trimming left V 2 bases short and J 3 bases short, with 7 bases between. The CDR3 protein is CASSLSGEETQYF. CDR3 DNA sequence: TGTGCCAGCAGCTTATCGGGGGAAGAGACCCAGTACTTC. Full variable domain (remainder filled in from reference TRBV7-9 and TRBJ2-5): DTGVSQNPRHKITKRGQNVTFRCDPISEHNRLYWYRQTLGQGPEFLTYFQNEAQLEKSRLLSDRFSAERPKGSFSTLEIQRTEQGDSAMYLCASSLSGEETQYFGPGTRLLVL.

This clone was seen a handful of times. The chain carries TRBV6-5 and TRBJ1-2; D is unresolved. Germline CDR1 is MNHEY and CDR2 is SVGAGI. The V gene lost 9 bases and the J gene lost 6 bases, with 11 bases spanning the gap. This CDR3 has 11 residues. The DNA of the CDR3 is TGTGCCAGTCCACCACGCGATGGCTACACCTTC. Its translation: CASPPRDGYTF.

CDR3 sequence: CASSTFSGASSYNEQFF. For the CDR3, the DNA is TGTGCCAGCAGCACATTTAGCGGGGCGAGCTCCTACAATGAGCAGTTCTTC. This chain joins TRBV9 and TRBJ2-1, with 8 bases matching TRBD2. V shed 4 bases and J 0 bases; nucleotides not matched to a gene: 9. The V gene's germline CDR1 is SGDLS and CDR2 YYNGEE. The CDR3 has 17 residues.

This sequence joins TRBV18 and TRBJ1-6; 10 positions agree with TRBD1. V trimming: 1 base; J trimming: 6 bases; junction bases outside the gene matches: 3. Germline V lookup: CDR1 KGHSH, CDR2 LQKENI. The CDR3 is 16 amino acids. The chain's CDR3 is CASSPLGQGSNSPLHF. As DNA, the CDR3 is TGTGCCAGCTCACCACTGGGACAGGGGAGTAATTCACCCCTCCACTTT.

This chain connects TRBV4-1 to TRBJ2-7, with D tentatively TRBD1 (6 bases). Germline V lookup: CDR1 MGHRA, CDR2 YSYEKL. This CDR3 has 17 amino acids. V was shortened by 1 base and J by 1 base, with 17 bases between the two germline ends. The CDR3 region is CASSQVGSTGISYEQYF. In DNA, the CDR3 is TGCGCCAGCAGCCAAGTAGGATCGACAGGCATATCCTACGAGCAGTACTTC.

Here the CDR3 reads CASSQGQGAFSPLHF. The CDR3 DNA follows: TGTGCCAGCAGCCAGGGACAGGGGGCATTTTCACCCCTCCACTTT. The rearrangement joins TRBV5-4 to TRBJ1-6, with 12 bases aligning to TRBD1. The CDR3 is 15 amino acids. J lost 9 bases, V lost 4 bases, and 5 bases had no gene match. The germline V gene has CDR1 SGHNT and CDR2 YYREEE (reference sequence).

The CDR3 spells CASSYSDRIEQYF. The CDR3 DNA is TGTGCCAGCAGTTACTCGGATCGGATTGAGCAGTACTTC. The chain is built from TRBV6-6 and TRBJ2-7; no firm D call. The CDR3 consists of 13 residues. Between the trimmed V and J ends, which lost 0 bases and 7 bases, there was a span of 10 bases. Per the germline V gene, CDR1 is MNHNY and CDR2 is SVGAGI (reference sequence).

V usage is TRBV9 and J usage is TRBJ1-4, with a tentative D call TRBD1 (5 bases). The CDR3 is 15 residues long. CDR1 SGDLS and CDR2 YYNGEE come from the germline V gene. V was clipped by 4 bases and J by 3 bases, with 13 bases between them. Here the CDR3 DNA reads TGTGCCAGCAGCCCTCAGGGTACCGCTAATGAAAAACTGTTTTTT. Protein sequence: CASSPQGTANEKLFF.

This sequence joins TRBV11-2 and TRBJ2-3, with 9 bases fitting TRBD2. Germline V gene sequence: CDR1 SGHAT, CDR2 FQNNGV. The CDR3 contains 15 residues. Trimming removed 5 bases from V and 0 bases from J; junction bases left unmatched: 3. In nucleotides, the CDR3 is TGTGCCAGCAGCCCAGCGGGGGGTAGCACAGATACGCAGTATTTT. The encoded protein is CASSPAGGSTDTQYF.

The rearrangement links TRBV7-8 to TRBJ1-5; a weak D match, TRBD1 (5 bases). This CDR3 contains 16 residues. CDR1 is SGHVS, CDR2 FQNEAQ, per germline. The V end lost 5 bases, the J end lost 5 bases, and 19 bases lay between the germline ends. CDR3 DNA: TGTGCCAGCAGCCGAGCGCCGGACACGGGATATCAGCCCCAGCATTTT. This encodes CASSRAPDTGYQPQHF.

V and J are TRBV9 and TRBJ1-2; 7 positions agree with TRBD1. V gave up 7 bases and J gave up 2 bases; unmatched junction bases: 5. The CDR3 sequence is 13 residues long. CDR1 and CDR2 from the germline V gene are SGDLS and YYNGEE. Here the CDR3 reads CASAKGQNYGYTF. The CDR3 DNA follows: TGTGCCAGCGCTAAGGGACAGAACTATGGCTACACCTTC.